Presented here are 5 T cell receptor beta chains from one specimen sequenced in a study of T-cell memory formation after mild COVID-19 (dated by TCRdb to the early 2020s). Library preparation used 5' RACE. Sequencing used an Illumina NovaSeq 6000. The public reads were run again by TCRdb, first through fastp at Q25 and then through MiXCR, and only productive beta chains were kept. Each entry is one CDR3 protein sequence, shown with its most common DNA and genes. Across this sample there are 150,000 to 200,000 distinct CDR3 sequences, with 16% seen only once. The ten largest clones capture approximately 2.2% of the sample. Sequenced input: PBMCs or a T cell subset sorted from them (not recorded which). All receptors come from an adult woman who had mild COVID-19 (a few samples of this study predate the infection). The sample titles of this study are shuffled in the database, so cell type and time point are left out; the donor was told from shared clones.

This clonotype was observed many times. V gene TRBV12-3 or TRBV12-4 combines with J gene TRBJ2-1; D is ambiguous. Trimming shortened V by 6 bases and J by 0 bases, and 9 bases separated the two germline ends. The CDR3 length is 14 residues. The CDR3 DNA is TGTGCCAGCAGCCCATCCCGCTCCTACAATGAGCAGTTCTTC. Translating gives CASSPSRSYNEQFF.

This clonotype showed up just a few times. The genes are TRBV2 and TRBJ2-5; D is undetermined. V lost 9 bases and J lost 4, with 18 bases in between. This CDR3 has 14 amino acids. CDR1 SNHLY and CDR2 FYNNEI come from the germline V gene. CDR3 in DNA: TGTGCCAGACGCCGGGTCCCGGGCGGAGAGACCCAGTACTTC. Translating it yields CARRRVPGGETQYF.

This clonotype was observed a few times. Here the CDR3 DNA reads TGCGCCAGCAGCTTGGGACAGCTCTACAATGAGCAGTTCTTC. This translates into CASSLGQLYNEQFF. The chain employs TRBV5-1 and TRBJ2-1; tentatively, D is TRBD1 (5 bases). The CDR3 length is 14 residues. Germline V gene sequence: CDR1 SGHRS, CDR2 YFSETQ. With 0 bases removed from V and 3 bases from J, the gap between germline ends came to 7 bases.

This chain links TRBV7-2 with TRBJ2-1; TRBD2 agrees at 9 bases. Germline V lookup: CDR1 SGHTA, CDR2 FQGNSA. With V trimmed by 4 bases and J by 4 bases, 14 bases remained unmatched. This CDR3 is built from 18 residues. This CDR3 reads CASSSGTSPIAAYNEQFF. For the CDR3, the DNA is TGTGCCAGCAGCTCCGGGACTAGCCCAATTGCGGCATACAATGAGCAGTTCTTC.

The chain recombines TRBV5-1 with TRBJ2-7, with D perhaps matching TRBD2 (5 bases). CDR3 length: 17 amino acids. CDR1 SGHRS and CDR2 YFSETQ come from the germline V gene. V shed 0 bases and J shed 5 bases, with 21 bases lying between them. The CDR3 sequence is CASSLVLRTFASNEQYF. The CDR3 nucleotides read TGCGCCAGCAGCTTGGTGCTTCGGACTTTTGCGAGTAACGAGCAGTACTTC.